Below, 23 T cell receptor beta chains from the same sample are listed, as sequenced in a study of cytomegalovirus exposure and HLA in healthy donors. The PCR was carried out with 60 Vbeta primers and 13 Jbeta primers. Here immunoSEQ multiplex PCR was the method, and the copy in TCRdb shows in-frame clones only, minus some. The sample has some 150,000 clones, about 72% seen once. The sample was PBMCs. These receptors all come from a man aged 60-69 years in good health and CMV-seronegative.

The chain uses TRBV5-5 and TRBJ2-7; D possibly corresponds to TRBD1 (6 bases). The CDR3 spans 12 residues. V was clipped by 4 bases and J by 3 bases, with 8 bases between them. Germline CDR1 SGHKS, CDR2 YYEKEE (reference sequence). CDR3 residues: CASSTGIYEQYF. The CDR3 coding sequence is TGTGCCAGCAGCACAGGGATCTACGAGCAGTACTTC.

This clone showed up just a few times. J is TRBJ1-2 and V is TRBV18, with a tentative D call TRBD1 (5 bases). The CDR3 runs to 13 residues. Trimming removed 3 bases from V and 8 bases from J, with 13 bases in between. The germline V gene encodes CDR1 KGHSH and CDR2 LQKENI. CDR3 DNA sequence: TGTGCCAGCTCACCGCGGGGACTGCCGGGCTACACCTTC. Its protein product is CASSPRGLPGYTF.

The gene calls are TRBV4-3 and TRBJ2-5; D possibly corresponds to TRBD2 (5 bases). V lost 0 bases to trimming and J lost 2 bases, with 10 bases between them. The germline V gene has CDR1 LGHNA and CDR2 YSLEER. The CDR3 totals 15 residues. The CDR3 spells CASSQERVGQETQYF. The DNA of the CDR3 is TGCGCCAGCAGCCAAGAGAGGGTGGGTCAAGAGACCCAGTACTTC.

This clone was observed a few times. The chain joins TRBV29-1 to TRBJ2-1, with 10 bases matching TRBD2. Trimming at V came to 6 bases and at J to 5 bases, leaving 10 bases not matched to a gene. The CDR3 is 15 amino acids. Germline V gene data show CDR1 as SQVTM and CDR2 as ANQGSEA. CDR3 nucleotide sequence: TGCAGCGTCGTTCCCACGGGACTAGCGAACAATGAGCAGTTCTTC. Its protein is CSVVPTGLANNEQFF.

The chain couples TRBV27 to TRBJ1-5; 8 nucleotides agree with TRBD1. Germline-derived CDR1 and CDR2 are MNHEY and SMNVEV (reference sequence). This CDR3 has 14 residues. Trimming at V came to 5 bases and at J to 4 bases, leaving 4 bases not matched to a gene. This CDR3 is CASSLRTGNQPQHF. The CDR3 nucleotides read TGTGCCAGCAGTCTAAGGACAGGGAATCAGCCCCAGCATTTT.

The J gene is TRBJ1-4, the V gene TRBV5-1, with TRBD1 as a possible D gene (5 bases). Trimming pared 4 bases from V and 7 bases from J, leaving 17 bases between. There are 15 residues in the CDR3. The germline CDR1 and CDR2 sequences are SGHRS and YFSETQ. The CDR3 region has the DNA TGCGCCAGCAGCCTCTTTCTGGGGGGTAGTGAAAAACTGTTTTTT. Its translation is CASSLFLGGSEKLFF.

This clone came up once. The chain employs TRBV27 and TRBJ2-3; D uncertain. Germline CDR1 and CDR2: MNHEY and SMNVEV (reference sequence). This CDR3 contains 15 residues. V lost 0 bases, J lost 1 base, and 8 bases lay in between. This chain's CDR3 is CASSLSAVGTDTQYF. DNA of the CDR3: TGTGCCAGCAGTTTATCGGCAGTGGGCACAGATACGCAGTATTTT.

V and J are TRBV7-9 and TRBJ1-2, with a tentative D call TRBD1 (6 bases). The V end lost 6 bases, the J end lost 5 bases, and 16 bases lay between the germline ends. The germline V gene has CDR1 SEHNR and CDR2 FQNEAQ (reference sequence). The CDR3 consists of 14 residues. CDR3 nucleotides: TGTGCCAGCAGTAACGAGGTCACAGGGTATGGCTACACCTTC. This encodes CASSNEVTGYGYTF.

Here the CDR3 reads CAISEKGQGYNQPQHF. CDR3 bases: TGTGCCATCAGTGAGAAAGGACAGGGGTACAATCAGCCCCAGCATTTT. The gene calls are TRBV10-3 and TRBJ1-5, with TRBD1 identical over 9 bases. CDR1 ENHRY and CDR2 SYGVKD come from the germline V gene. V shed 2 bases, J shed 3 bases, and the junction held 5 bases outside the gene matches. The CDR3 totals 16 residues.

This clone was detected only a few times. The chain uses TRBV10-2 and TRBJ2-7; 8 bases match TRBD1. The CDR3 runs 13 residues. V was pared by 7 bases and J by 5 bases, with 7 bases of the junction left unmatched. In germline, CDR1 is WSHSY, CDR2 SAAADI. The CDR3 coding sequence is TGCGCCAGCACCCGGACAGGGAGGAACGAGCAGTACTTC. Protein product: CASTRTGRNEQYF.

The genes are TRBV5-1 and TRBJ2-5, with a tentative D call TRBD1 (6 bases). The V gene lost 4 bases and the J gene lost 2 bases, with 9 bases spanning the gap. The CDR3 has 13 residues. The germline CDR1 and CDR2 sequences are SGHRS and YFSETQ. CDR3 region: CASSQRGQETQYF. The CDR3 DNA reads as TGCGCCAGCAGCCAAAGGGGGCAAGAGACCCAGTACTTC.

CDR3 DNA sequence: TGTGCCAGCAGTGAAGTTAGACAGGGGTTGGGCTACACCTTC. Translated, it gives CASSEVRQGLGYTF. The chain employs TRBV6-1 and TRBJ1-2; TRBD1 matches 8 bases. With V trimmed by 1 base and J by 8 bases, 6 bases remained unmatched. The length of the CDR3 is 14 residues. Germline loops: CDR1 MNHNS, CDR2 SASEGT.

This sequence joins TRBV19 and TRBJ1-6, with D uncertain. There are 15 residues in the CDR3. From germline, CDR1 is LNHDA and CDR2 SQIVND (reference sequence). Trimming pared 5 bases from V and 2 bases from J, leaving 10 bases between. CDR3 nucleotides: TGTGCCAGTAGTGTCCAGGTGGCCTATAATTCACCCCTCCACTTT. This sequence encodes CASSVQVAYNSPLHF.

This sequence joins TRBV15 and TRBJ2-2; weak D call: TRBD2 (5 bases). The V and J ends lost 0 bases and 4 bases respectively, with 12 bases between them. The germline V gene has CDR1 LNHNV and CDR2 YYDKDF (reference sequence). The CDR3 contains 16 residues. CDR3 sequence (DNA): TGTGCCACCAGCAGAGATTTGGCAAGCGGCACCGGGGAGCTGTTTTTT. This gives the protein CATSRDLASGTGELFF.

This clone occurred once. This chain joins TRBV7-2 and TRBJ2-7, with D perhaps TRBD2 (6 bases). Trimming shortened V by 5 bases and J by 7 bases, and 12 bases separated the two germline ends. This CDR3 is 12 amino acids long. The germline V gene encodes CDR1 SGHTA and CDR2 FQGNSA. CDR3 DNA sequence: TGTGCCAGCAGCCCGGCGGGGCGGGAGCAGTACTTC. Residues: CASSPAGREQYF.

The genes are TRBV5-1 and TRBJ2-3; TRBD1 agrees at 8 bases. This CDR3 is 16 amino acids long. J lost 0 bases, V lost 3 bases, and 6 bases had no gene match. The germline V gene encodes CDR1 SGHRS and CDR2 YFSETQ. This CDR3 reads CASSWGDRSSTDTQYF. The CDR3 bases are TGCGCCAGCAGCTGGGGGGACAGGTCTAGCACAGATACGCAGTATTTT.

This chain links TRBV5-4 with TRBJ1-4, with D tentatively TRBD1 (6 bases). Between the trimmed V and J ends, which lost 1 base and 4 bases, there was a span of 8 bases. Germline CDR1 SGHNT, CDR2 YYREEE (reference sequence). The CDR3 runs to 14 residues. This chain's CDR3 is CASSLQGLNEKLFF. The CDR3 nucleotides are TGTGCCAGCAGCTTGCAGGGGCTTAATGAAAAACTGTTTTTT.

This clone was seen a few times. The chain uses TRBV7-9 and TRBJ2-2; a weak D match, TRBD1 (6 bases). Trimming took off 4 bases at V and 2 bases at J, with 14 bases between the two ends. Germline assignment: CDR1 SEHNR and CDR2 FQNEAQ (reference sequence). The CDR3 sequence is 16 residues long. CDR3 coding DNA: TGTGCCAGCAGCTCGGACAGACAAAGCAACACCGGGGAGCTGTTTTTT. Its translation: CASSSDRQSNTGELFF.

This clone showed up just once. The rearrangement joins TRBV5-1 to TRBJ2-1; 7 nucleotides align to TRBD2. V shed 0 bases, J shed 4 bases, and the junction held 4 bases outside the gene matches. Germline assignment: CDR1 SGHRS and CDR2 YFSETQ. The CDR3 sequence is 15 residues long. CDR3 in DNA: TGCGCCAGCAGCTTGGCTCTAGCGGAGTACAATGAGCAGTTCTTC. It codes for CASSLALAEYNEQFF.

V usage is TRBV30 and J usage is TRBJ1-3, with 8 positions matching TRBD1. Per germline, CDR1 GTSNPN and CDR2 SVGIG (reference sequence). The CDR3 sequence is 16 residues long. Trimming cost V 4 bases and J 1 base; bases outside gene matches: 9. The CDR3 coding sequence is TGTGCCTGGACAGCAGGGGGCTTAGTTTCTGGAAACACCATATATTTT. This codes for CAWTAGGLVSGNTIYF.

The gene calls are TRBV6-5 and TRBJ2-7; 8 bases fit TRBD1. J was trimmed by 4 bases and V by 1 base; bases with no gene match: 3. Per germline, CDR1 MNHEY and CDR2 SVGAGI. The CDR3 contains 14 residues. The CDR3 DNA sequence: TGTGCCAGCAGTTACTACGGGACAGGATACGAGCAGTACTTC. It encodes CASSYYGTGYEQYF.

The chain is built from TRBV6-5 and TRBJ1-1; D is unclear. V lost 2 bases to trimming and J lost 7 bases, with 8 bases between them. The CDR3 runs 12 residues. Germline CDR1 reads MNHEY; CDR2 reads SVGAGI. Here the CDR3 reads CASSYPGVEAFF. The CDR3 bases are TGTGCCAGCAGTTACCCCGGGGTTGAAGCTTTCTTT.

The rearrangement links TRBV9 to TRBJ1-3; D is possibly TRBD1 (5 bases). V lost 2 bases and J 2 bases, leaving 8 bases between the germline ends. The CDR3 runs to 14 residues. CDR1 and CDR2 from the germline V gene are SGDLS and YYNGEE. CDR3 sequence: CASSVEGTGNTIYF. The DNA for the CDR3 is TGTGCCAGCAGCGTGGAGGGGACTGGAAACACCATATATTTT.